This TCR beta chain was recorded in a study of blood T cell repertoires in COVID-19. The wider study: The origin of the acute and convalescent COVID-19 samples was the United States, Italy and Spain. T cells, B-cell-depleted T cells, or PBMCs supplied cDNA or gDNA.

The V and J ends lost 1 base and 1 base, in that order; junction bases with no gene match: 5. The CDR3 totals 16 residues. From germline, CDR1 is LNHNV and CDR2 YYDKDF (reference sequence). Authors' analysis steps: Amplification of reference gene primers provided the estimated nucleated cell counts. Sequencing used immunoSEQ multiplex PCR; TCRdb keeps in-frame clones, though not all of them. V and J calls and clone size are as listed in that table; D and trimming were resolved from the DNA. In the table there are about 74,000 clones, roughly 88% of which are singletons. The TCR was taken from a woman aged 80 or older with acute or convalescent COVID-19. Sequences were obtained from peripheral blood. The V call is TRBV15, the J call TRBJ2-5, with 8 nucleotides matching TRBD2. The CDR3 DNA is TGTGCCACCAGCAGAGGAAGCGGGGGAGGCCAAGAGACCCAGTACTTC. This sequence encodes CATSRGSGGGQETQYF.